The T cell receptor beta chain under discussion was sequenced for a study of vaccination and CD4 T cells after COVID-19. Study-wide points: Detection of a median roughly 84% of reactive clones in convalescent patients was confined to the period after vaccination.

Turning to this clonotype: Its antigen is unknown.

An Oncomine TCR Beta short-read assay was used to sequence the DNA from cultured CD4+ T cells. Genomic DNA was drawn out of CD4+ T cells grown in culture. Each CDR3 protein gets one entry after TCRdb re-called the PCR reads with MiXCR. The repertoire includes 9,000 to 10,000 distinct CDR3 sequences, around 36% of them detected once, and roughly 15% sits in the top ten. Treatment noted: approximately 10-day PBMC culture with coronavirus spike peptide pools or control peptides (ViraFEST assay). The unexposed donor gave CD4+ T cells before the COVID-19 pandemic (2011-2018). Researchers grew the cells for approximately 9 days and then pulled out CD4+ T cells by negative selection. This CDR3 is built from 16 residues. Germline V gives CDR1 MDHEN, CDR2 SYDVKM. The V segment lost 3 bases and the J segment 10 bases; nucleotides outside the gene matches: 14.

The chain carries TRBV28 and TRBJ2-3; 9 bases map to TRBD2. The clonotype comes from a human donor in good health. The material sequenced was CD4+ T cells from blood, cultured in vitro. The CDR3 is CASSFTLAGRSISQYF. CDR3 bases: TGTGCCAGCAGTTTCACTCTAGCGGGAAGGAGTATATCGCAGTATTTT. Full variable domain (rest looked up from reference TRBV28 and TRBJ2-3): DVKVTQSSRYLVKRTGEKVFLECVQDMDHENMFWYRQDPGLGLRLIYFSYDVKMKEKGDIPEGYSVSREKKERFSLILESASTNQTSMYLCASSFTLAGRSISQYFGPGTRLTVL.